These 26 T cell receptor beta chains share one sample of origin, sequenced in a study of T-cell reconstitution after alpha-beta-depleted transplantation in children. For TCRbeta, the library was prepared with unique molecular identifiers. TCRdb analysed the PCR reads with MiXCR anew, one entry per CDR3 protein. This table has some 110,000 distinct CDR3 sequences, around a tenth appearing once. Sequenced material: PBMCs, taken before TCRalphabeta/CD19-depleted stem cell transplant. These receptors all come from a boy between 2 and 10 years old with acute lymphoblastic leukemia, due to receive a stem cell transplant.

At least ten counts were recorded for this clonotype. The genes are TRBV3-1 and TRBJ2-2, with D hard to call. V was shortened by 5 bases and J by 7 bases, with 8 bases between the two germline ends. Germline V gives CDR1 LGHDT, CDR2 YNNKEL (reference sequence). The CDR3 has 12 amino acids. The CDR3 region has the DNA TGTGCCAGCAGCTACCCGAACGGGGAGCTGTTTTTT. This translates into CASSYPNGELFF.

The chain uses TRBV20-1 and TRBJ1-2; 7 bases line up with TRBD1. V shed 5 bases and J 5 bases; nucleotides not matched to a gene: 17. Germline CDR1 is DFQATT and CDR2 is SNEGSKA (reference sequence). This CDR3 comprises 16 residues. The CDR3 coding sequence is TGCAGTGCTCCTGTGATAGGGGCAGGGGGTGTTTATGGCTACACCTTC. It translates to CSAPVIGAGGVYGYTF.

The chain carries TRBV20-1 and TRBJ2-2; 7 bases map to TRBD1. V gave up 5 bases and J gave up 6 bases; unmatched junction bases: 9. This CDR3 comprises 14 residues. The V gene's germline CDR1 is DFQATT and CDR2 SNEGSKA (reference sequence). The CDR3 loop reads CSALGQQRAGELFF. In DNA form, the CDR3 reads TGCAGTGCTTTGGGACAGCAGAGGGCCGGGGAGCTGTTTTTT.

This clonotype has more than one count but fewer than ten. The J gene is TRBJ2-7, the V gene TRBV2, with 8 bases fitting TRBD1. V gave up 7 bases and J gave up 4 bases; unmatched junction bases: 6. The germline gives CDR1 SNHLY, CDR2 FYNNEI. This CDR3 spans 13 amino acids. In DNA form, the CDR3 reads TGTGCCAGCACCCTCGACAGGGGATACGAGCAGTACTTC. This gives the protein CASTLDRGYEQYF.

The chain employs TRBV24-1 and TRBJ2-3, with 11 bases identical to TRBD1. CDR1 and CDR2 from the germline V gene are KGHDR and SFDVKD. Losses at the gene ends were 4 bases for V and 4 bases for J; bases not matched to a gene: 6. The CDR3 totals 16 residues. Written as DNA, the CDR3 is TGTGCCACCAGTGACACGGACAGGGGGCTTCCAGATACGCAGTATTTT. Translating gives CATSDTDRGLPDTQYF.

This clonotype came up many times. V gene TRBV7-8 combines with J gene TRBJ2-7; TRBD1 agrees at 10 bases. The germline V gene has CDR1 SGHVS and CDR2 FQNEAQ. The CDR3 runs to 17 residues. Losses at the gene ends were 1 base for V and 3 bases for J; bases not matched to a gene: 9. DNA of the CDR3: TGTGCCAGCAGCTTAGGGGGAAGGACAGGGGGAATCTACGAGCAGTACTTC. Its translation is CASSLGGRTGGIYEQYF.

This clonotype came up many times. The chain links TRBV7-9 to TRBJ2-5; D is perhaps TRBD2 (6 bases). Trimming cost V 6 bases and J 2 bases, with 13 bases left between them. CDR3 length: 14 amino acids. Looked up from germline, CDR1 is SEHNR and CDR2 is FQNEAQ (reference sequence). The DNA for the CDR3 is TGTGCCAGCAGTCTTGTTGGGGGGCAAGAGACCCAGTACTTC. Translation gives CASSLVGGQETQYF.

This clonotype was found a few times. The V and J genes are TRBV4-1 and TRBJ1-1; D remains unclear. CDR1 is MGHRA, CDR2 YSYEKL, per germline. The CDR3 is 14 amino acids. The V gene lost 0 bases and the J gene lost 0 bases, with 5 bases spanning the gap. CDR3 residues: CASSQDRVNTEAFF. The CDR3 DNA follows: TGCGCCAGCAGCCAAGATCGGGTGAACACTGAAGCTTTCTTT.

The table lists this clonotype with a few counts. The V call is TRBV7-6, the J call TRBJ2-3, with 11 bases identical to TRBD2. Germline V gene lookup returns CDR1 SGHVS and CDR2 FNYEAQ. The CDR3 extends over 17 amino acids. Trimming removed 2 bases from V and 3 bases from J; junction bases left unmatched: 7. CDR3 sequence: CASSLLAGGAFTDTQYF. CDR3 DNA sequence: TGTGCCAGCAGCTTACTAGCGGGAGGAGCGTTTACAGATACGCAGTATTTT.

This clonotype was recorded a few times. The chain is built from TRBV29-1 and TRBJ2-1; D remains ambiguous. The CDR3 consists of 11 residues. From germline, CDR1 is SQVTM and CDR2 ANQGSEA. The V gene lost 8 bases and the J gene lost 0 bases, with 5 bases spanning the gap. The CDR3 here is CSTHSYNEQFF. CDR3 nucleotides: TGCAGCACCCACTCCTACAATGAGCAGTTCTTC.

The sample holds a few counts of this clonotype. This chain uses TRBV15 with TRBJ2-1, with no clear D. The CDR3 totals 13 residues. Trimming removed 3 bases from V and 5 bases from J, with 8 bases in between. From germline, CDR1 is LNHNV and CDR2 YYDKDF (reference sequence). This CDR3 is CATSRELNNEQFF. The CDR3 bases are TGTGCCACCAGCAGGGAACTAAACAATGAGCAGTTCTTC.

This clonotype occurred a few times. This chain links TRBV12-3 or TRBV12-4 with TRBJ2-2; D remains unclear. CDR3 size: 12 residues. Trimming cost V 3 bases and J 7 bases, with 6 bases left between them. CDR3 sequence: CASSFWGGELFF. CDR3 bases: TGTGCCAGCAGTTTTTGGGGCGGGGAGCTGTTTTTT.

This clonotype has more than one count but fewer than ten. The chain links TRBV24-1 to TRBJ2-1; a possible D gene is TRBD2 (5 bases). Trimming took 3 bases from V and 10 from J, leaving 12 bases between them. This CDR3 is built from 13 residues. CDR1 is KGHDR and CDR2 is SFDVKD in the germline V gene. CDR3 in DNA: TGTGCCACCAGTGATCCCCCGTGGAGGGAGCAGTTCTTC. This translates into CATSDPPWREQFF.

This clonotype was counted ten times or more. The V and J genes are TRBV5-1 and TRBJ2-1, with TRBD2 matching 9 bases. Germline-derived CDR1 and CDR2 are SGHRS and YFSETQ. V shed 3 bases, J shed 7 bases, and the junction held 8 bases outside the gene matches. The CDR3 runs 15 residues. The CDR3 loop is CASSSGTSRSNEQFF. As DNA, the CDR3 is TGCGCCAGCAGCTCCGGGACTAGCAGATCAAATGAGCAGTTCTTC. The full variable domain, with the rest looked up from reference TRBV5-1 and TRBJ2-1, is KAGVTQTPRYLIKTRGQQVTLSCSPISGHRSVSWYQQTPGQGLQFLFEYFSETQRNKGNFPGRFSGRQFSNSRSEMNVSTLELGDSALYLCASSSGTSRSNEQFFGPGTRLTVL.

The CDR3 is CASSETSGVTGELFF. The DNA for the CDR3 is TGTGCCAGCAGCGAGACTAGCGGGGTCACCGGGGAGCTGTTTTTT. The V and J genes are TRBV9 and TRBJ2-2, with 11 positions matching TRBD2. After removal of 3 bases from V and 4 bases from J, the junction contained 2 bases not matched to a gene. The length of the CDR3 is 15 residues. Germline CDR1 and CDR2: SGDLS and YYNGEE.

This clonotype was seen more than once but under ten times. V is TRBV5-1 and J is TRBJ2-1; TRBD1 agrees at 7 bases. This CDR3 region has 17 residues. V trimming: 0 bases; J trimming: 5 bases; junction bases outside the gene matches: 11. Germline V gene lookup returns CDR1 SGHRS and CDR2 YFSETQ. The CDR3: CASSLALQGTINNEQFF. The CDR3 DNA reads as TGCGCCAGCAGCTTGGCCCTACAGGGGACGATCAACAATGAGCAGTTCTTC.

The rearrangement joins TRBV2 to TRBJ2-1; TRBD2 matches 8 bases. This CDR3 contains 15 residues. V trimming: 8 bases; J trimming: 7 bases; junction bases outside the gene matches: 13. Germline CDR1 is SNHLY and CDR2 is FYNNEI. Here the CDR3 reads CASSLGAGGGNEQFF. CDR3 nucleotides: TGTGCCAGCTCCCTCGGGGCGGGAGGAGGGAATGAGCAGTTCTTC.

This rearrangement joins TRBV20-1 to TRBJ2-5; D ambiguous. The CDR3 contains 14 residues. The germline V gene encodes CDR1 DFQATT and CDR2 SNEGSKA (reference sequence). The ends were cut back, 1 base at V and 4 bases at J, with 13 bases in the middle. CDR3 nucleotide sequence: TGCAGTGCTAGAGGAATCCAACAGCTAGAGACCCAGTACTTC. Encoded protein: CSARGIQQLETQYF.

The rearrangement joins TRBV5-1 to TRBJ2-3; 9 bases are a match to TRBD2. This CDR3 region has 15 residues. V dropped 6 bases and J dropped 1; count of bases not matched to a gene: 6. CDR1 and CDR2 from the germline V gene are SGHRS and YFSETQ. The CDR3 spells CASTAGGAGTDTQYF. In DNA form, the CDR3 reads TGCGCCAGCACCGCGGGGGGGGCAGGCACAGATACGCAGTATTTT.

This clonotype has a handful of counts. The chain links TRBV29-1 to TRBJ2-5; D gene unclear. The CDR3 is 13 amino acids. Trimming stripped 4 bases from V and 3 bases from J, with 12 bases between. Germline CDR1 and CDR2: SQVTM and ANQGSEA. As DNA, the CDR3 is TGCAGCGTTGGGCTTGGCCGGGAAGAGACCCAGTACTTC. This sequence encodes CSVGLGREETQYF.

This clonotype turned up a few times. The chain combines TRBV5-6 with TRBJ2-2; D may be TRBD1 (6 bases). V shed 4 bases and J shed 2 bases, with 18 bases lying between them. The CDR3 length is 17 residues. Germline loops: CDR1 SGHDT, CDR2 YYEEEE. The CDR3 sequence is CASSGGRTPHNTGELFF. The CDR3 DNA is TGTGCCAGCAGCGGGGGCCGGACTCCTCATAACACCGGGGAGCTGTTTTTT.

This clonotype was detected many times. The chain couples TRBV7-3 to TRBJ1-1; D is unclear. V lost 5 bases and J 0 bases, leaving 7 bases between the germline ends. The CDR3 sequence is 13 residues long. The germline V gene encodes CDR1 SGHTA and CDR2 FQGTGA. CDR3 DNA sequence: TGTGCCAGCAGCATGGCACTGAACACTGAAGCTTTCTTT. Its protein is CASSMALNTEAFF.

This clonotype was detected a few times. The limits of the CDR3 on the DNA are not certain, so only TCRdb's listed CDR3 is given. The CDR3 spells CSARDSSSGTDTQYF. V gene TRBV20-1 combines with J gene TRBJ2-3. Inclusive of both ends, the CDR3 amounts to 15 amino acids. The germline V gene has CDR1 DFQATT and CDR2 SNEGSKA (reference sequence).

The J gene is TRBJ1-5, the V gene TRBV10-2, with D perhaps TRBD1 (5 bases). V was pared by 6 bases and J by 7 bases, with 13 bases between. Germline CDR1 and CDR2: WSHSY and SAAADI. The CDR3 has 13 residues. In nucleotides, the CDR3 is TGCGCCAGCAGCCCGGGACTGTGGCAGCCCCAGCATTTT. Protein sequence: CASSPGLWQPQHF.

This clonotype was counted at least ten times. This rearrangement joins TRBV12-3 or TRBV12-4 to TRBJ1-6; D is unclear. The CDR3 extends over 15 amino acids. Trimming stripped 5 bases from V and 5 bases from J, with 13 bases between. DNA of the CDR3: TGTGCCAGCAGTGTCGGGAGGTCTAATAATTCACCCCTCCACTTT. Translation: CASSVGRSNNSPLHF.

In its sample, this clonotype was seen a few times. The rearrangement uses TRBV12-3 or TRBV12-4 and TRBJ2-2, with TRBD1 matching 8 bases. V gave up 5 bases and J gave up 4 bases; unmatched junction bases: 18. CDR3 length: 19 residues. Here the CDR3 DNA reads TGTGCCAGCAGTCCAATGCAGGGGGCAGAGGGACTCGGCACCGGGGAGCTGTTTTTT. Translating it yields CASSPMQGAEGLGTGELFF.